This TCR beta chain was retrieved from a study of cytomegalovirus exposure and HLA in healthy donors. Germline CDR1 is SGHTA and CDR2 is FQGNSA. V was trimmed by 2 bases and J by 3 bases, leaving 10 bases between them. The CDR3 covers 14 residues. Amplification used 60 Vbeta primers and 13 Jbeta primers. Some clones are missing from TCRdb's copy, which holds only in-frame ones; the method was immunoSEQ multiplex PCR. The sample lists some 40,000 clones, roughly 82% occurring once. The sequenced material came from PBMCs. This TCR was sampled from a young woman in good health and CMV-seropositive. This chain uses TRBV7-2 with TRBJ1-1; no firm D call. CDR3 loop: CASSLKPLYTEAFF. The CDR3 bases are TGTGCCAGCAGCTTAAAGCCACTTTACACTGAAGCTTTCTTT.